The 16 T cell receptor beta chains presented below share a single source sample, sequenced in a study of blood T cell repertoires in COVID-19. Using immunoSEQ multiplex PCR, the repertoire was profiled, and TCRdb retains in-frame clones only, with some absent. Of about 160,000 clones listed, 80% to 90% were seen once; the top ten hold about 7.7%. The sequencing sample was made of PBMCs or T cells enriched from blood (not recorded which). The source of these receptors is a man between 50 and 59 years old who had recovered from COVID-19.

The chain recombines TRBV5-1 with TRBJ1-1; the match to TRBD1 covers 7 bases. V gave up 4 bases and J gave up 1 base; unmatched junction bases: 4. Germline CDR1 SGHRS, CDR2 YFSETQ. The CDR3 runs 14 residues. The chain's CDR3 is CASSKGQKNTEAFF. The CDR3 DNA is TGCGCCAGCAGCAAGGGACAGAAGAACACTGAAGCTTTCTTT.

This rearrangement joins TRBV4-3 to TRBJ2-1, with TRBD2 matching 10 bases. The CDR3 loop spans 16 amino acids. The germline gives CDR1 LGHNA, CDR2 YSLEER. With 0 bases clipped from V and 3 bases from J, the junction kept 2 bases outside the gene matches. The CDR3 DNA follows: TGCGCCAGCAGCCAAGAGATAGCGGGGGGCTACAATGAGCAGTTCTTC. It is translated as CASSQEIAGGYNEQFF.

V is TRBV6-4 and J is TRBJ2-5; TRBD1 aligns across 7 bases. Trimming removed 2 bases from V and 0 bases from J; junction bases left unmatched: 6. The CDR3 runs 16 residues. Germline values: CDR1 MRHNA, CDR2 SNTAGT. The CDR3 sequence: CASSDGGQTYQETQYF. CDR3 nucleotide sequence: TGTGCCAGCAGTGACGGGGGACAGACGTACCAAGAGACCCAGTACTTC.

The chain joins TRBV7-2 to TRBJ1-2, with 7 bases aligning to TRBD1. The V gene's germline CDR1 is SGHTA and CDR2 FQGNSA. V shed 5 bases and J 0 bases; nucleotides not matched to a gene: 15. The CDR3 is 18 residues long. The CDR3 sequence: CASSPSGQLLTANYGYTF. CDR3 DNA: TGTGCCAGCAGCCCTTCGGGACAGCTATTAACAGCTAACTATGGCTACACCTTC.

V and J are TRBV5-1 and TRBJ2-1; tentatively, D is TRBD2 (6 bases). Trimming shortened V by 4 bases and J by 13 bases, and 12 bases separated the two germline ends. The germline V gene has CDR1 SGHRS and CDR2 YFSETQ. The length of the CDR3 is 11 residues. CDR3 in amino acids: CASSHRTNQFF. In nucleotides, the CDR3 is TGCGCCAGCAGCCATCGGACTAATCAGTTCTTC.

V usage is TRBV19 and J usage is TRBJ1-5, with 7 bases lining up with TRBD1. Per germline, CDR1 LNHDA and CDR2 SQIVND (reference sequence). The CDR3 totals 16 residues. Trimming cost V 9 bases and J 0 bases; bases outside gene matches: 11. The CDR3 DNA reads as TGTGCCAGCCCTTCAATGGGACAGTATAGCAATCAGCCCCAGCATTTT. Protein sequence: CASPSMGQYSNQPQHF.

The gene calls are TRBV19 and TRBJ1-6, with D uncertain. Looked up from germline, CDR1 is LNHDA and CDR2 is SQIVND (reference sequence). This CDR3 is built from 14 residues. V was shortened by 5 bases and J by 9 bases, with 14 bases between the two germline ends. The CDR3 DNA sequence: TGTGCCAGTAGTCCTGACCCCCGCGGTTCACCCCTCCACTTT. It yields the protein CASSPDPRGSPLHF.

The rearrangement joins TRBV18 to TRBJ1-1; D perhaps matches TRBD1 (6 bases). V dropped 5 bases and J dropped 0 bases, with 7 bases sitting between them. The CDR3 is 13 residues long. The germline V gene encodes CDR1 KGHSH and CDR2 LQKENI. CDR3 amino acids: CASSSGVNTEAFF. DNA for the CDR3: TGTGCCAGCTCATCAGGGGTGAACACTGAAGCTTTCTTT.

A single count supports this clone. The genes are TRBV25-1 and TRBJ2-5; the match to TRBD1 covers 7 bases. Per germline, CDR1 MGHDK and CDR2 SYGVNS. The junction had 7 bases not matched to a gene; V was cut back by 3 bases and J by 3 bases. The CDR3 loop spans 15 amino acids. CDR3 loop: CASSDADRVKETQYF. CDR3 in DNA: TGTGCCAGCAGTGATGCCGACAGGGTGAAAGAGACCCAGTACTTC. The variable domain in full, completed from reference TRBV25-1 and TRBJ2-5, reads EADIYQTPRYLVIGTGKKITLECSQTMGHDKMYWYQQDPGMELHLIHYSYGVNSTEKGDLSSESTVSRIRTEHFPLTLESARPSHTSQYLCASSDADRVKETQYFGPGTRLLVL.

A few counts support this clone. This sequence joins TRBV4-1 and TRBJ1-5, with D possibly matching TRBD1 (5 bases). The germline gives CDR1 MGHRA, CDR2 YSYEKL. There are 16 residues in the CDR3. The V gene lost 0 bases and the J gene lost 6 bases, with 15 bases spanning the gap. The CDR3 DNA follows: TGCGCCAGCAGCCAAGAAGAAGTAGGGGCAAGTCAGCCCCAGCATTTT. It yields the protein CASSQEEVGASQPQHF.

J is TRBJ2-7 and V is TRBV18; 10 nucleotides agree with TRBD1. This CDR3 is 17 amino acids long. Germline V lookup: CDR1 KGHSH, CDR2 LQKENI. With V trimmed by 1 base and J by 5 bases, 11 bases remained unmatched. DNA of the CDR3: TGTGCCAGCTCACCACAAGTTGGGGGACAGGGGTTACACGAGCAGTACTTC. This translates into CASSPQVGGQGLHEQYF.

This clone came up once. This chain uses TRBV11-3 with TRBJ1-5; D uncertain. Trimming removed 3 bases from V and 5 bases from J, with 8 bases in between. CDR1 SGHNT and CDR2 YENEEA come from the germline V gene. The CDR3 totals 13 residues. For the CDR3, the DNA is TGTGCCAGCAGCTTCGGGAGAGATCAGCCCCAGCATTTT. It yields the protein CASSFGRDQPQHF.

The gene calls are TRBV6-5 and TRBJ1-4; D not resolved. V was shortened by 5 bases and J by 0 bases, with 10 bases between the two germline ends. Germline V gives CDR1 MNHEY, CDR2 SVGAGI. CDR3 length: 15 residues. In DNA, the CDR3 is TGTGCCAGCAGTAAGGACTTTGCAACTAATGAAAAACTGTTTTTT. Its protein is CASSKDFATNEKLFF.

The V and J genes are TRBV7-8 and TRBJ1-5; a possible D gene is TRBD1 (5 bases). The ends were cut back, 7 bases at V and 0 bases at J, with 16 bases in the middle. Per germline, CDR1 SGHVS and CDR2 FQNEAQ. This CDR3 has 16 residues. CDR3 in DNA: TGTGCCAGCACCGGAACAGGCGTCTATAGCAATCAGCCCCAGCATTTT. The encoded protein is CASTGTGVYSNQPQHF.

A single count supports this clone. The chain employs TRBV7-9 and TRBJ2-7; D may be TRBD2 (6 bases). Germline V gene data show CDR1 as SEHNR and CDR2 as FQNEAQ (reference sequence). The V end was cut by 1 base, the J end by 4 bases, with 8 bases between. The CDR3 has 13 amino acids. CDR3 bases: TGTGCCAGCAGCTTAGGGGAGGTATACGAGCAGTACTTC. It is translated as CASSLGEVYEQYF.

V is TRBV18 and J is TRBJ2-4, with TRBD2 matching over 13 bases. Trimming took 3 bases from V and 3 from J; bases not matched to a gene: 11. Germline lookup yields CDR1 KGHSH and CDR2 LQKENI. The CDR3 sequence is 19 residues long. The CDR3 loop reads CASSPGTSGVNLNKNIQYF. The DNA of the CDR3 is TGTGCCAGCTCACCCGGGACTAGCGGGGTTAATCTCAACAAAAACATTCAGTACTTC.